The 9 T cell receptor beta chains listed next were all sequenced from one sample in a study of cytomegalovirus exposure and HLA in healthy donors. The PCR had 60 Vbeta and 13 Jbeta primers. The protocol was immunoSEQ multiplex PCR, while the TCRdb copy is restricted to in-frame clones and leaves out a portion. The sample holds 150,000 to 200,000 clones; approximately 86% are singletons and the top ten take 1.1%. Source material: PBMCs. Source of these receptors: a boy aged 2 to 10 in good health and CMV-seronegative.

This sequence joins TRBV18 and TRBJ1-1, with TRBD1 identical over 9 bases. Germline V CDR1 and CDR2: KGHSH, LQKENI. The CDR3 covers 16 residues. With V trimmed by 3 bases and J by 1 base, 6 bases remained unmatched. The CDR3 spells CASSPRTGESNTEAFF. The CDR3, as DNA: TGTGCCAGCTCACCCAGGACAGGGGAATCGAACACTGAAGCTTTCTTT.

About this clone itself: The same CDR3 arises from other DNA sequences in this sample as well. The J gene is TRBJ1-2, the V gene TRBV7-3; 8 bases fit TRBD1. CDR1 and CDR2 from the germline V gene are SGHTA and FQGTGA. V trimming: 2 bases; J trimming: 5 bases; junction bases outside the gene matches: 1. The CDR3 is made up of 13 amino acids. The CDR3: CASSLGQGYGYTF. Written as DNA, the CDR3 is TGTGCCAGCAGCTTAGGACAGGGTTATGGCTACACCTTC.

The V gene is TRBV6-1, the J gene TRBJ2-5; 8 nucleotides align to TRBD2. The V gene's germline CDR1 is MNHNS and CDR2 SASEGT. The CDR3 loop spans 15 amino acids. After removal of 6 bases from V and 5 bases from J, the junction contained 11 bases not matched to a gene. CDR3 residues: CASSLAGAGRETQYF. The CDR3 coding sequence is TGTGCCAGCAGCCTAGCGGGCGCCGGACGCGAGACCCAGTACTTC.

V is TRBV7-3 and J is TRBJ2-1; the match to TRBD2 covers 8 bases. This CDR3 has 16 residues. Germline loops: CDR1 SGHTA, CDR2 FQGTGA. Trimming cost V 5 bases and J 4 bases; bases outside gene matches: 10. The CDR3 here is CASSLNAGGLYNEQFF. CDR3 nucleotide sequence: TGTGCCAGCAGCCTGAATGCGGGAGGACTATACAATGAGCAGTTCTTC.

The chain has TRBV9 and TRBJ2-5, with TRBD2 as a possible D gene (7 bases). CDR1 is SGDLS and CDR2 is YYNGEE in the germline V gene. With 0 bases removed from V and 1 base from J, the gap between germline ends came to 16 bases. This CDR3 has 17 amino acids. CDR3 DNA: TGTGCCAGCAGCGTAGATACCGCGGGGGCCCTCCAAGAGACCCAGTACTTC. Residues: CASSVDTAGALQETQYF. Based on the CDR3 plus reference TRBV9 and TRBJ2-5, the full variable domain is DSGVTQTPKHLITATGQRVTLRCSPRSGDLSVYWYQQSLDQGLQFLIQYYNGEERAKGNILERFSAQQFPDLHSELNLSSLELGDSALYFCASSVDTAGALQETQYFGPGTRLLVL.

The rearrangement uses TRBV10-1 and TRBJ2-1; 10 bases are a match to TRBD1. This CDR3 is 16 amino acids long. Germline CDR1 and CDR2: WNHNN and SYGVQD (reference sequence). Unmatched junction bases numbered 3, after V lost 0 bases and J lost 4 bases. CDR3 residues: CASSESRTGGYNEQFF. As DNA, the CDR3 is TGCGCCAGCAGTGAGTCGCGGACAGGGGGATACAATGAGCAGTTCTTC.

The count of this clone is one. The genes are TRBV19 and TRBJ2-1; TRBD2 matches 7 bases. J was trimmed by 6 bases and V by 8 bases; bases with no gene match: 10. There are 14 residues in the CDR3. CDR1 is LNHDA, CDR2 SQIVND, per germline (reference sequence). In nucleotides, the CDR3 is TGTGCCAGTGGCAGGGCGGGAGTACGCAATGAGCAGTTCTTC. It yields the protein CASGRAGVRNEQFF.

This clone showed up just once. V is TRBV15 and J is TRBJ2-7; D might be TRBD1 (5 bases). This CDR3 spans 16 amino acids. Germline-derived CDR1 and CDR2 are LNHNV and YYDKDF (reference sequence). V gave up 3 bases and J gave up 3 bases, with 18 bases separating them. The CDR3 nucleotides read TGTGCCACCAGCAGCGAGAGATCAACAGGTCTCTACGAGCAGTACTTC. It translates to CATSSERSTGLYEQYF.

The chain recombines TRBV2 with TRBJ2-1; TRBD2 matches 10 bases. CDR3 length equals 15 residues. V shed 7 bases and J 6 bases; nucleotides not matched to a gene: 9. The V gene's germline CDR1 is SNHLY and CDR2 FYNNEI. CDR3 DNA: TGTGCCAGCAACTCGGGTAGCGGGAGGTCCAATGAGCAGTTCTTC. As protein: CASNSGSGRSNEQFF.